This TCR beta chain emerged from a study of blood T cell dynamics during melanoma immunotherapy. The sample's time point: week 3, after first cycle of checkpoint inhibitor. Disease control meant complete response, partial response or stable disease at 12 weeks. Germline V gene lookup returns CDR1 SNHLY and CDR2 FYNNEI. The V and J ends lost 7 bases and 2 bases respectively, with 14 bases between them. The CDR3 loop spans 15 amino acids. Produced via immunoSEQ multiplex PCR; TCRdb's table is partial and in-frame only. Of 10,000 or so clones listed, approximately 85% are singletons. The sequencing here drew on blood, taken from a patient treated with checkpoint blockade. The chain links TRBV2 to TRBJ1-4, with a weak D call TRBD1 (5 bases). This clonotype was obtained from a human donor with melanoma. The CDR3 spells CASNSLRATNEKLFF. CDR3 coding DNA: TGTGCCAGCAACTCTCTCAGGGCGACTAATGAAAAACTGTTTTTT.